A single sample is the source of the 29 T cell receptor beta chains below, sequenced in a study of shared clonotypes between healthy human individuals. Assay: immunoSEQ multiplex PCR; the TCRdb copy retains only in-frame clones and omits some. The sample has millions of clones, around 94% seen once. The sequenced sample was naive CD4+ T cells sorted from blood. The subset is: CD45RA+ positively selected. Receptor source: a man younger than 35 in good health.

The chain joins TRBV28 to TRBJ2-3; D call uncertain. Trimming took off 5 bases at V and 1 base at J, with 13 bases between the two ends. Germline values: CDR1 MDHEN, CDR2 SYDVKM. The CDR3 has 15 amino acids. The DNA for the CDR3 is TGTGCCAGCAGTCGAGTTTCCTTGGGCACAGATACGCAGTATTTT. This codes for CASSRVSLGTDTQYF. The full variable domain, completed using reference TRBV28 and TRBJ2-3, is DVKVTQSSRYLVKRTGEKVFLECVQDMDHENMFWYRQDPGLGLRLIYFSYDVKMKEKGDIPEGYSVSREKKERFSLILESASTNQTSMYLCASSRVSLGTDTQYFGPGTRLTVL.

V and J are TRBV28 and TRBJ1-6; D may be TRBD1 (6 bases). Trimming took 6 bases from V and 4 from J, leaving 13 bases between them. The CDR3 contains 15 residues. Germline V gives CDR1 MDHEN, CDR2 SYDVKM. CDR3 amino acids: CASSPGTLYNSPLHF. The DNA of the CDR3 is TGTGCCAGCAGCCCCGGGACACTTTATAATTCACCCCTCCACTTT.

CDR3 amino acids: CASSPTGLAELSTDTQYF. CDR3 sequence (DNA): TGCGCCAGCAGCCCCACGGGACTAGCGGAGCTTAGCACAGATACGCAGTATTTT. The chain recombines TRBV4-1 with TRBJ2-3; 11 bases are a match to TRBD2. The germline gives CDR1 MGHRA, CDR2 YSYEKL. V was clipped by 4 bases and J by 0 bases; unmatched bases: 9. The CDR3 loop spans 18 amino acids.

This rearrangement joins TRBV30 to TRBJ2-1, with 7 bases identical to TRBD2. Germline values: CDR1 GTSNPN, CDR2 SVGIG (reference sequence). This CDR3 has 13 residues. V lost 4 bases, J lost 9 bases, and 9 bases stayed unmatched. For the CDR3, the DNA is TGTGCCTGGAAGCCCGAGGGGAGGGGTGAGCAGTTCTTC. Residues: CAWKPEGRGEQFF. Drawing the rest from reference TRBV30 and TRBJ2-1, the complete variable domain is SQTIHQWPATLVQPVGSPLSLECTVEGTSNPNLYWYRQAAGRGLQLLFYSVGIGQISSEVPQNLSASRPQDRQFILSSKKLLLSDSGFYLCAWKPEGRGEQFFGPGTRLTVL.

CDR3 bases: TGTGCCAGCAGGTGGACTAGTCCCCAAGAGACCCAGTACTTC. Translation: CASRWTSPQETQYF. The rearrangement links TRBV2 to TRBJ2-5; 7 nucleotides align to TRBD2. This CDR3 has 14 residues. Germline V gene sequence: CDR1 SNHLY, CDR2 FYNNEI. Trimming took 6 bases from V and 1 from J; bases not matched to a gene: 5.

V is TRBV29-1 and J is TRBJ2-7; 10 nucleotides align to TRBD2. The CDR3 runs 13 residues. After removal of 2 bases from V and 7 bases from J, the junction contained 5 bases not matched to a gene. Germline V gene data show CDR1 as SQVTM and CDR2 as ANQGSEA. The chain's CDR3 is CSVELAGAGEQYF. In nucleotides, the CDR3 is TGCAGCGTTGAACTAGCGGGAGCGGGAGAGCAGTACTTC.

The gene calls are TRBV6-5 and TRBJ2-1, with D tentatively TRBD1 (5 bases). The CDR3 has 14 residues. From germline, CDR1 is MNHEY and CDR2 SVGAGI. V was pared by 7 bases and J by 0 bases, with 10 bases between. CDR3 sequence: CASTGPSSYNEQFF. In nucleotides, the CDR3 is TGTGCCAGCACAGGGCCAAGCTCCTACAATGAGCAGTTCTTC.

This chain connects TRBV6-1 to TRBJ1-1; D is unresolved. The CDR3 contains 14 residues. Deletions cut 3 bases from V and 7 bases from J, with 15 bases between. Germline V gene lookup returns CDR1 MNHNS and CDR2 SASEGT. The CDR3 loop is CASSDPGKKHEAFF. Written as DNA, the CDR3 is TGTGCCAGCAGTGACCCCGGGAAAAAACATGAAGCTTTCTTT.

This chain connects TRBV18 to TRBJ1-6; D not certain. This CDR3 has 16 amino acids. The V end was cut by 3 bases, the J end by 0 bases, with 9 bases between. Germline V CDR1 and CDR2: KGHSH, LQKENI. CDR3 sequence reads: CASSPIKSSYNSPLHF. DNA of the CDR3: TGTGCCAGCTCACCGATAAAGAGCTCCTATAATTCACCCCTCCACTTT.

This clone was found a few times. The chain carries TRBV30 and TRBJ2-1, with 11 positions matching TRBD2. The V and J ends lost 5 bases and 8 bases, in that order; junction bases with no gene match: 5. The CDR3 covers 13 residues. Germline V gene data show CDR1 as GTSNPN and CDR2 as SVGIG (reference sequence). CDR3: CAWRLAGRYEQFF. CDR3 nucleotides: TGTGCCTGGCGACTAGCGGGAAGGTATGAGCAGTTCTTC.

This chain joins TRBV5-6 and TRBJ2-7; D is unclear. Between the trimmed V and J ends, which lost 4 bases and 4 bases, there was a span of 18 bases. Germline-derived CDR1 and CDR2 are SGHDT and YYEEEE. The CDR3 runs 15 residues. This chain's CDR3 is CASSPPGGRSYEQYF. In DNA form, the CDR3 reads TGTGCCAGCAGCCCTCCCGGCGGACGTTCGTACGAGCAGTACTTC.

The CDR3 DNA reads TGTGCCAGCAGCTCAACAGGGACAGATACGCAGTATTTT. This sequence encodes CASSSTGTDTQYF. The V gene is TRBV11-2, the J gene TRBJ2-3, with D possibly TRBD1 on 6 matching bases. V was cut by 4 bases and J by 3 bases, with 8 bases left in between. Germline V gives CDR1 SGHAT, CDR2 FQNNGV. The CDR3 runs 13 residues.

The chain links TRBV12-5 to TRBJ2-6; tentative D call: TRBD1 (6 bases). The CDR3 loop spans 16 amino acids. V lost 9 bases and J 0 bases, leaving 15 bases between the germline ends. Germline V gives CDR1 LGHNT, CDR2 FRNRAP. The CDR3 protein is CASAGTTISGANVLTF. DNA for the CDR3: TGTGCTAGCGCCGGGACAACGATCTCTGGGGCCAACGTCCTGACTTTC.

V is TRBV7-3 and J is TRBJ2-1; 7 bases fit TRBD1. This CDR3 is built from 13 residues. CDR1 SGHTA and CDR2 FQGTGA come from the germline V gene. The trim removed 2 bases at V and 8 bases at J, leaving 3 bases unmatched. For the CDR3, the DNA is TGTGCCAGCAGCTTATACAGGGGCTATGAGCAGTTCTTC. Residues: CASSLYRGYEQFF.

The chain uses TRBV18 and TRBJ1-3; D unresolved. The CDR3 spans 17 residues. The germline V gene has CDR1 KGHSH and CDR2 LQKENI. V gave up 8 bases and J gave up 4 bases, with 24 bases separating them. The CDR3 protein is CASARSVSSGYGNTIYF. DNA for the CDR3: TGTGCCAGCGCCAGGTCAGTCTCCAGCGGGTACGGAAACACCATATATTTT.

The chain combines TRBV19 with TRBJ2-3; tentatively, D is TRBD1 (6 bases). Trimming took 9 bases from V and 1 from J, leaving 11 bases between them. Germline V gene data show CDR1 as LNHDA and CDR2 as SQIVND (reference sequence). The CDR3 has 13 amino acids. The CDR3 region is CASRGQRTDTQYF. In DNA, the CDR3 is TGTGCCAGCCGCGGACAGCGCACAGATACGCAGTATTTT.

This chain joins TRBV2 and TRBJ2-5; the D gene is possibly TRBD2 (6 bases). The ends were cut back, 4 bases at V and 4 bases at J, with 13 bases in the middle. This CDR3 contains 14 residues. The germline CDR1 and CDR2 sequences are SNHLY and FYNNEI. CDR3 sequence reads: CASSGNGGSETQYF. DNA of the CDR3: TGTGCCAGCAGTGGGAACGGAGGGTCAGAGACCCAGTACTTC.

V and J are TRBV5-1 and TRBJ2-7; no clear D gene. The CDR3 has 16 amino acids. The V gene's germline CDR1 is SGHRS and CDR2 YFSETQ. The V and J ends lost 7 bases and 0 bases respectively, with 20 bases between them. The CDR3 spells CASRDSRALSSYEQYF. CDR3 nucleotide sequence: TGCGCCAGCCGAGATTCCCGGGCGTTAAGCTCCTACGAGCAGTACTTC.

The J gene is TRBJ2-1, the V gene TRBV10-3, with D unresolved. V was pared by 3 bases and J by 5 bases, with 8 bases between. Looked up from germline, CDR1 is ENHRY and CDR2 is SYGVKD. The length of the CDR3 is 13 residues. The CDR3 sequence is CAISDFPNNEQFF. The CDR3 DNA is TGTGCCATCAGTGATTTCCCAAACAATGAGCAGTTCTTC.

The rearrangement links TRBV2 to TRBJ2-7; 7 nucleotides line up with TRBD2. V lost 8 bases to trimming and J lost 7 bases; unmatched junction nucleotides: 8. CDR1 is SNHLY, CDR2 FYNNEI, per germline. The CDR3 is 12 amino acids. DNA of the CDR3: TGTGCCAGCCAACTTGGGGGGGGAGAGCAGTACTTC. Protein: CASQLGGGEQYF.

This clone has only one observation. The V and J genes are TRBV7-2 and TRBJ1-1; no firm D call. From germline, CDR1 is SGHTA and CDR2 FQGNSA. The CDR3 spans 14 residues. Trimming stripped 2 bases from V and 0 bases from J, with 7 bases between. The CDR3 DNA reads as TGTGCCAGCAGCTTATTCCGGTTGAACACTGAAGCTTTCTTT. This encodes CASSLFRLNTEAFF.

J is TRBJ2-5 and V is TRBV9; D could derive from TRBD1 or TRBD2 (5 bases each). The V gene lost 0 bases and the J gene lost 4 bases, with 19 bases spanning the gap. The CDR3 is made up of 17 amino acids. Germline V gives CDR1 SGDLS, CDR2 YYNGEE. This chain's CDR3 is CASSVGSGTPGLETQYF. CDR3 nucleotides: TGTGCCAGCAGCGTAGGATCCGGGACGCCGGGTCTAGAGACCCAGTACTTC.

The chain joins TRBV6-6 to TRBJ2-7; 11 nucleotides line up with TRBD2. CDR3 length: 16 residues. Looked up from germline, CDR1 is MNHNY and CDR2 is SVGAGI (reference sequence). The V and J ends lost 6 bases and 0 bases, in that order; junction bases with no gene match: 7. This CDR3 reads CASSSGTSGSSYEQYF. In DNA form, the CDR3 reads TGTGCCAGCAGCTCCGGGACTAGCGGTTCCTCCTACGAGCAGTACTTC.

V is TRBV7-2 and J is TRBJ2-5; 8 nucleotides agree with TRBD1. Germline V gives CDR1 SGHTA, CDR2 FQGNSA. V shed 3 bases, J shed 5 bases, and the junction held 8 bases outside the gene matches. This CDR3 region has 15 residues. CDR3 sequence: CASSLMAGGGETQYF. The CDR3 DNA is TGTGCCAGCAGCTTGATGGCAGGGGGCGGTGAGACCCAGTACTTC.

J is TRBJ2-7 and V is TRBV25-1, with TRBD1 matching 8 bases. CDR1 and CDR2 (germline): MGHDK, SYGVNS. J was trimmed by 5 bases and V by 6 bases; bases with no gene match: 21. The CDR3 covers 18 residues. Here the CDR3 reads CASRTTPGGGQEGNEQYF. For the CDR3, the DNA is TGTGCCAGCAGGACGACGCCAGGGGGCGGGCAAGAGGGTAACGAGCAGTACTTC.

This chain connects TRBV5-8 to TRBJ2-7, with no clear D. The CDR3 covers 14 residues. Germline V gene data show CDR1 as SGHTS and CDR2 as YDEGEE. Deletions cut 2 bases from V and 4 bases from J, with 13 bases between. The CDR3 DNA follows: TGTGCCAGCAGCTTTCTCGACATCCGTTACGAGCAGTACTTC. Protein: CASSFLDIRYEQYF.

The rearrangement uses TRBV10-3 and TRBJ2-3; the match to TRBD2 covers 14 bases. The CDR3 contains 16 residues. Per the germline V gene, CDR1 is ENHRY and CDR2 is SYGVKD. V shed 5 bases, J shed 4 bases, and the junction held 5 bases outside the gene matches. CDR3 coding DNA: TGTGCCATCAGTTCCGAGGGACTAGCGGGAGCAGATACGCAGTATTTT. Amino acid sequence: CAISSEGLAGADTQYF.

CDR3 bases: TGTGCCACCAGCAGAGTGCCGGGTTCCTACGAGCAGTACTTC. It translates to CATSRVPGSYEQYF. The V call is TRBV15, the J call TRBJ2-7; D not resolved. V gave up 1 base and J gave up 1 base, with 8 bases separating them. The germline CDR1 and CDR2 sequences are LNHNV and YYDKDF (reference sequence). The CDR3 spans 14 residues.

The V gene is TRBV2, the J gene TRBJ2-7; 9 bases are shared with TRBD1. The germline gives CDR1 SNHLY, CDR2 FYNNEI. Trimming took 9 bases from V and 6 from J; bases not matched to a gene: 9. CDR3 length equals 13 residues. CDR3 sequence (DNA): TGTGCCAGTTTTTACAGGGGGCTAGGCGAGCAGTACTTC. Amino acid sequence: CASFYRGLGEQYF. The variable domain in full, with the rest retrieved from reference TRBV2 and TRBJ2-7, is EPEVTQTPSHQVTQMGQEVILRCVPISNHLYFYWYRQILGQKVEFLVSFYNNEISEKSEIFDDQFSVERPDGSNFTLKIRSTKLEDSAMYFCASFYRGLGEQYFGPGTRLTVT.